Listed below are T cell receptor beta chains from one sample, sequenced in a study of beta chain features in type 1 diabetes. Generated by immunoSEQ multiplex PCR, the TCRdb table keeps only in-frame clones and is missing some. The sample contains about 640,000 clones, roughly 12% of which appear only once. The source material was naive CD4+ T cells from blood. The receptors here all came from a man aged 30 to 39 with type 1 diabetes. Each CDR3 is given with its conserved first and last residue. D genes are given only for firm matches. Where a row states a size, it is once, few, many or the class of an expanded clone; other rows omit it.

V gene	D gene	J gene	clone size	CDR3 DNA	CDR3 protein
TRBV30	NA	TRBJ2-6	NA	TGTGCCTGGAGTCTTGGATTAGCCGGGGCCAACGTCCTGACTTTC	CAWSLGLAGANVLTF
TRBV27	TRBD1	TRBJ1-1	NA	TGTGCCAGCAGTTCCGGGACAGGATACACTGAAGCTTTCTTT	CASSSGTGYTEAFF
TRBV29-1	NA	TRBJ2-6	few	TGCAGCGTAATAAACCCCTCTGGGGCCAACGTCCTGACTTTC	CSVINPSGANVLTF
TRBV7-9	NA	TRBJ1-6	once	TGTGCCAGCAGCTCCAGCGATTCACCCCTCCACTTT	CASSSSDSPLHF
TRBV19	NA	TRBJ2-6	NA	TGTGCCAGTTCTTCAGGGTCTGGGGCCAACGTCCTGACTTTC	CASSSGSGANVLTF
TRBV19	NA	TRBJ2-1	few	TGTGCCAGTAAGCGGGACATGCTCTCCTACAATGAGCAGTTCTTC	CASKRDMLSYNEQFF
TRBV6-1	NA	TRBJ1-2	few	TGTGCCAGCAGTTATCTTGCGGGGGGCTACACCTTC	CASSYLAGGYTF
TRBV7-2	NA	TRBJ2-7	NA	TGTGCCAGCAGAGGGGGAACCCGTATGGACGAGCAGTACTTC	CASRGGTRMDEQYF
TRBV4-1	NA	TRBJ2-6	NA	TGCGCCAGCAGCCAAGCTGGGACAAGGACTGCCTTCTCTGGGGCCAACGTCCTGACTTTC	CASSQAGTRTAFSGANVLTF
TRBV6-5	NA	TRBJ1-1	few	TGTGCCAGCAGTTACTCGTCCGGGTCGCGGAGCACTGAAGCTTTCTTT	CASSYSSGSRSTEAFF
TRBV30	TRBD1	TRBJ1-6	NA	TGTGCCTGGTCCGGACAGGCCCTCTCACCCCTCCACTTT	CAWSGQALSPLHF
TRBV5-1	NA	TRBJ2-1	few	TGCGCCAGCTCAGATCCCGGTGAGCAGTTCTTC	CASSDPGEQFF
TRBV7-9	TRBD1	TRBJ2-2	NA	TGTGCCAGCAGTTACCCTACAGGGGTCACCGGGGAGCTGTTTTTT	CASSYPTGVTGELFF
TRBV9	NA	TRBJ2-1	NA	TGTGCCAGCAGCCCTAGCTCCTACAATGAGCAGTTCTTC	CASSPSSYNEQFF
TRBV5-1	NA	TRBJ1-6	NA	TGCGCCAGCAGCTCCCCGGGTGGGAGCTCCTATAATTCACCCCTCCACTTT	CASSSPGGSSYNSPLHF
TRBV4-3	TRBD1	TRBJ1-4	few	TGCGCCAGCAGCCAAGATAGGGGACAGTCTAATGAAAAACTGTTTTTT	CASSQDRGQSNEKLFF
TRBV7-2	NA	TRBJ2-7	NA	TGTGCCAGCAGCCAACGGACGTTGAGCTCCTACGAGCAGTACTTC	CASSQRTLSSYEQYF
TRBV5-1	NA	TRBJ2-3	NA	TGCGCCAGCAGCCCAGGACCTGTTAGCACAGATACGCAGTATTTT	CASSPGPVSTDTQYF
TRBV7-2	NA	TRBJ2-5	NA	TGTGCCAGCAGCTTGCAGTTAAGGGAGACCCAGTACTTC	CASSLQLRETQYF
TRBV7-2	NA	TRBJ1-6	few	TGTGCCAGCAGCTTGGGGCGAGGCCATATGCACTTT	CASSLGRGHMHF
TRBV18	NA	TRBJ1-1	few	TGTGCCAGCTCCCGCGGGGGGGTTTCGGGCACTGAAGCTTTCTTT	CASSRGGVSGTEAFF
TRBV4-3	NA	TRBJ1-5	NA	TGCGCCAGCAGCCAAGATTGGGGGGCGTTAAGTCAGCCCCAGCATTTT	CASSQDWGALSQPQHF
TRBV5-1	NA	TRBJ2-3	few	TGCGCCAGCAGCACCCCCCGCGGTAGCACAGATACGCAGTATTTT	CASSTPRGSTDTQYF
TRBV25-1	NA	TRBJ2-1	NA	TGTGCCAGCAGTGAATACGGGTCCTGGGCTCACAATGAGCAGTTCTTC	CASSEYGSWAHNEQFF
TRBV4-3	NA	TRBJ1-1	NA	TGCGCCAGCAGCCAAGCAGTGGGTACGGACACTGAAGCTTTCTTT	CASSQAVGTDTEAFF
TRBV11-3	NA	TRBJ2-5	few	TGTGCCAGCAGCAACTCGGGGGAGACCCAGTACTTC	CASSNSGETQYF
TRBV7-2	TRBD1	TRBJ2-7	NA	TGTGCCAGCAGCTTGGCCGGACAGGGGTCCTACGAGCAGTACTTC	CASSLAGQGSYEQYF
TRBV28	TRBD2	TRBJ2-7	NA	TGTGCCAGCAGTTTAGGCGGGAGGGTAGGATCCTACGAGCAGTACTTC	CASSLGGRVGSYEQYF
TRBV7-2	NA	TRBJ2-7	NA	TGTGCCAGCAGCGAGCGCTTGGCCTACGAGCAGTACTTC	CASSERLAYEQYF
TRBV5-1	TRBD1	TRBJ2-7	NA	TGCGCCAGCAGCGATCGGACAGGGTTATACTACGAGCAGTACTTC	CASSDRTGLYYEQYF
TRBV19	NA	TRBJ2-3	few	TGTGCCAGTAGTGATACTGGAGATACGCAGTATTTT	CASSDTGDTQYF
TRBV7-9	NA	TRBJ1-5	NA	TGTGCCAGCAGTCTGTCCGGACAGTATAGCAATCAGCCCCAGCATTTT	CASSLSGQYSNQPQHF
TRBV9	NA	TRBJ2-3	NA	TGTGCCAGCAGCGTATGGCCTACCGACACAGATACGCAGTATTTT	CASSVWPTDTDTQYF
TRBV18	TRBD1	TRBJ2-5	NA	TGTGCCAGCTCACAGGGACAGCAAGAGACCCAGTACTTC	CASSQGQQETQYF
TRBV6-1	NA	TRBJ1-1	few	TGTGCCAGCATAGGGCAGGGAGCTTTCTTT	CASIGQGAFF
TRBV7-9	TRBD1	TRBJ2-7	few	TGTGCCAGCGCTTTCACGGGGGACAGGGGCCACGAGCAGTACTTC	CASAFTGDRGHEQYF
TRBV7-2	NA	TRBJ2-7	few	TGTGCCAGCAGCTTCAGGGTCCCCAACGGCGAGCAGTACTTC	CASSFRVPNGEQYF